This T cell receptor (beta chain) came from a study of T-cell reconstitution after alpha-beta-depleted transplantation in children. Study-wide points: Some patients owed their high day-60 TCRbeta diversity to surviving recipient T cells and thymic progenitors.

The CDR3 consists of 13 residues. V shed 3 bases and J 5 bases; nucleotides not matched to a gene: 1. The germline gives CDR1 DFQATT, CDR2 SNEGSKA (reference sequence). This clonotype has ten or more counts. Antigen unknown. TCRbeta library preparation incorporated unique molecular identifiers. In TCRdb, the PCR reads were re-called with MiXCR into one record per CDR3 protein. The profile shows fewer than 350,000 distinct CDR3 sequences, around a tenth of them singletons. Here the sequenced sample was PBMCs, taken before TCRalphabeta/CD19-depleted stem cell transplant. The genes are TRBV20-1 and TRBJ1-4; TRBD1 aligns across 9 bases. The source of this sequence is a boy in the first two years of life with acute myeloid leukemia, due to receive a stem cell transplant. The CDR3 DNA follows: TGCAGTGCTAGCGGGACAGGGAATGAAAAACTGTTTTTT. Residues: CSASGTGNEKLFF.